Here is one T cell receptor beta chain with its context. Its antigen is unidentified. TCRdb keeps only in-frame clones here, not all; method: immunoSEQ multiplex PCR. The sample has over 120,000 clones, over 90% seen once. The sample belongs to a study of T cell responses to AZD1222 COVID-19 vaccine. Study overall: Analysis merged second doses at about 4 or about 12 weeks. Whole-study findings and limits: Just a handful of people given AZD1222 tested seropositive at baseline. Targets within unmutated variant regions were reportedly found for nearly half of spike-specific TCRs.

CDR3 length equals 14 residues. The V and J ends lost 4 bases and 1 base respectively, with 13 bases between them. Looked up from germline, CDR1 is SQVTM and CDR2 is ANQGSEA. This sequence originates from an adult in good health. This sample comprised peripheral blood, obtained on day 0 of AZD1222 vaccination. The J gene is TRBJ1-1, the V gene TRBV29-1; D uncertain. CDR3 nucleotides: TGCAGCGTTGGCCTCAGGATGACGAACACTGAAGCTTTCTTT. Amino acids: CSVGLRMTNTEAFF.